Below, 19 T cell receptor beta chains from the same sample are listed, as sequenced in a study of early T cells in non-severe SARS-CoV-2 infection. TCRdb recomputed calls from the 5' RACE reads with MiXCR, one row per CDR3 protein. Here the sample spans 95,000 to 100,000 distinct CDR3 sequences, about 13% being singletons. Sample: whole blood. These receptors were taken from an adult who was a healthcare worker with PCR-confirmed SARS-CoV-2 infection or an uninfected control (not recorded which).

The chain is built from TRBV7-8 and TRBJ1-5; no firm D call. There are 14 residues in the CDR3. The V end lost 1 base, the J end lost 6 bases, and 10 bases lay between the germline ends. Looked up from germline, CDR1 is SGHVS and CDR2 is FQNEAQ. CDR3 residues: CASSLVWAGQPQHF. The CDR3 nucleotides are TGTGCCAGCAGCTTAGTATGGGCGGGTCAGCCCCAGCATTTT.

A few counts support this clonotype. The chain joins TRBV11-2 to TRBJ2-2; unclear D gene. V lost 7 bases and J lost 6, with 6 bases in between. This CDR3 is 11 amino acids long. Germline CDR1 reads SGHAT; CDR2 reads FQNNGV. The CDR3 nucleotides read TGTGCCAGCACCAACCCCGGGGAGCTGTTTTTT. Protein sequence: CASTNPGELFF.

There are a few counts of this clonotype. This sequence joins TRBV2 and TRBJ2-7; D unclear. V lost 6 bases and J lost 0, with 3 bases in between. This CDR3 is built from 11 residues. Germline CDR1 reads SNHLY; CDR2 reads FYNNEI. Written as DNA, the CDR3 is TGTGCCAGCAGGATCTCCTACGAGCAGTACTTC. Translating it yields CASRISYEQYF.

This clonotype was found a few times. The J gene is TRBJ1-1, the V gene TRBV29-1; D is perhaps TRBD1 (6 bases). Trimming cost V 7 bases and J 3 bases, with 12 bases left between them. CDR3 length: 12 amino acids. In germline, CDR1 is SQVTM, CDR2 ANQGSEA. For the CDR3, the DNA is TGCAGCGGTAAACAGGGCGACACTGAAGCTTTCTTT. Translation gives CSGKQGDTEAFF.

This clonotype has at least ten counts. J is TRBJ2-2 and V is TRBV10-2; 15 nucleotides agree with TRBD2. This CDR3 is 16 amino acids long. The J segment lost 1 base and the V segment lost 8 bases, leaving 2 bases of the junction unmatched. The germline gives CDR1 WSHSY, CDR2 SAAADI. CDR3 bases: TGCGCCAGCTCGGGACTAGCGGGGGGGAACACCGGGGAGCTGTTTTTT. Protein product: CASSGLAGGNTGELFF.

A few counts support this clonotype. CDR3 bases: TGCAGTGCCATTCCATTAGAGACCCAGTACTTC. Amino acids: CSAIPLETQYF. J is TRBJ2-5 and V is TRBV20-1; D not certain. Looked up from germline, CDR1 is DFQATT and CDR2 is SNEGSKA (reference sequence). The V end was cut by 6 bases, the J end by 4 bases, with 9 bases between. The CDR3 consists of 11 residues.

CDR3 in DNA: TGTGCCAGCAGTGAATACCCACAGGGGGCGTACGAGCAGTACTTC. Translated, it gives CASSEYPQGAYEQYF. This chain uses TRBV6-1 with TRBJ2-7; 9 bases are shared with TRBD1. V lost 2 bases and J lost 4; bases outside the gene matches: 6. This CDR3 comprises 15 residues. Germline loops: CDR1 MNHNS, CDR2 SASEGT.

This rearrangement joins TRBV11-2 to TRBJ2-3; 7 bases are a match to TRBD2. V was clipped by 4 bases and J by 2 bases; unmatched bases: 6. Germline CDR1 and CDR2: SGHAT and FQNNGV. The CDR3 runs to 15 residues. CDR3 DNA: TGTGCCAGCAGCTCCTGGGACTACGACACAGATACGCAGTATTTT. Translated, it gives CASSSWDYDTDTQYF. Together with reference TRBV11-2 and TRBJ2-3, the CDR3 gives the full variable domain: EAGVAQSPRYKIIEKRQSVAFWCNPISGHATLYWYQQILGQGPKLLIQFQNNGVVDDSQLPKDRFSAERLKGVDSTLKIQPAKLEDSAVYLCASSSWDYDTDTQYFGPGTRLTVL.

At least ten counts were recorded for this clonotype. The CDR3 DNA reads as TGTGCCATCAGATCGGACTCCCGCCAGTACTTC. Residues: CAIRSDSRQYF. V and J are TRBV10-3 and TRBJ2-5; tentative D call: TRBD2 (5 bases). There are 11 residues in the CDR3. Germline CDR1 reads ENHRY; CDR2 reads SYGVKD. Between the trimmed V and J ends, which lost 6 bases and 10 bases, there was a span of 12 bases.

The CDR3 DNA reads as TGTGCCAGCAGCCCGGCACCCCCCCTCGAGCAGTACTTC. As protein: CASSPAPPLEQYF. This chain links TRBV7-2 with TRBJ2-7; D remains ambiguous. The germline V gene has CDR1 SGHTA and CDR2 FQGNSA. V lost 5 bases and J lost 6, with 14 bases in between. This CDR3 region has 13 residues.

The sample holds a few counts of this clonotype. This chain connects TRBV11-2 to TRBJ1-3; 7 positions match TRBD1. Per germline, CDR1 SGHAT and CDR2 FQNNGV. The CDR3 has 14 residues. After removal of 10 bases from V and 3 bases from J, the junction contained 9 bases not matched to a gene. The CDR3, as DNA: TGTGCCATCGGAACCACAGGGGATGGAAACACCATATATTTT. This encodes CAIGTTGDGNTIYF. Based on the CDR3 plus reference TRBV11-2 and TRBJ1-3, the full variable domain is EAGVAQSPRYKIIEKRQSVAFWCNPISGHATLYWYQQILGQGPKLLIQFQNNGVVDDSQLPKDRFSAERLKGVDSTLKIQPAKLEDSAVYLCAIGTTGDGNTIYFGEGSWLTVV.

This clonotype was detected ten times or more. The rearrangement uses TRBV29-1 and TRBJ1-4; D possibly corresponds to TRBD1 (5 bases). This CDR3 is built from 13 residues. V was shortened by 4 bases and J by 5 bases, with 11 bases between the two germline ends. Germline-derived CDR1 and CDR2 are SQVTM and ANQGSEA. The DNA for the CDR3 is TGCAGCGTTGTTTGGGACCAGAATGAAAAACTGTTTTTT. Encoded protein: CSVVWDQNEKLFF.

Only a few counts were recorded for this clonotype. CDR3 DNA: TGTGCCAGCAGCTTAAGAGGGGTGGGAGAGACCCAGTACTTC. This gives the protein CASSLRGVGETQYF. The V gene is TRBV7-2, the J gene TRBJ2-5, with D perhaps matching TRBD1 or TRBD2 (5 bases each). V lost 2 bases and J lost 4, with 11 bases in between. This CDR3 is built from 14 residues. The germline V gene has CDR1 SGHTA and CDR2 FQGNSA. Combining the CDR3 with reference TRBV7-2 and TRBJ2-5 gives the whole variable domain GAGVSQSPSNKVTEKGKDVELRCDPISGHTALYWYRQSLGQGLEFLIYFQGNSAPDKSGLPSDRFSAERTGGSVSTLTIQRTQQEDSAVYLCASSLRGVGETQYFGPGTRLLVL.

The table lists this clonotype with a few counts. J is TRBJ2-3 and V is TRBV12-3 or TRBV12-4; TRBD1 matches at 8 bases. Trimming removed 6 bases from V and 6 bases from J; junction bases left unmatched: 2. This CDR3 is 12 amino acids long. CDR3 sequence reads: CASSRGQDTQYF. CDR3 in DNA: TGTGCCAGCAGCAGGGGGCAGGATACGCAGTATTTT.

The V gene is TRBV5-5, the J gene TRBJ1-1; D uncertain. CDR1 and CDR2 (germline): SGHKS, YYEKEE (reference sequence). The length of the CDR3 is 15 residues. V was clipped by 3 bases and J by 4 bases, with 16 bases between them. The CDR3 DNA sequence: TGTGCCAGCAGCTCCCTAAACTGGCGGACCACTGAAGCTTTCTTT. This translates into CASSSLNWRTTEAFF.

The chain has TRBV23-1 and TRBJ2-5; 12 positions agree with TRBD2. TRBV23-1 has ORF status, its function being uncertain. The V segment lost 3 bases and the J segment 1 base; nucleotides outside the gene matches: 6. CDR3 length: 17 amino acids. The CDR3 sequence: CASSHFGLAGPQETQYF. In nucleotides, the CDR3 is TGCGCCAGCAGTCACTTTGGACTAGCGGGGCCCCAAGAGACCCAGTACTTC.

There are a few counts of this clonotype. This chain links TRBV29-1 with TRBJ2-3, with D perhaps matching TRBD1 or TRBD2 (7 bases each). V was pared by 4 bases and J by 3 bases, with 14 bases between. The CDR3 spans 14 residues. Germline V gives CDR1 SQVTM, CDR2 ANQGSEA. The chain's CDR3 is CSVGSRGGTDTQYF. CDR3 sequence (DNA): TGCAGCGTTGGATCCAGGGGGGGTACAGATACGCAGTATTTT.

The chain joins TRBV5-1 to TRBJ1-2; D is unresolved. Trimming cost V 4 bases and J 5 bases, with 15 bases left between them. Germline CDR1 SGHRS, CDR2 YFSETQ. This CDR3 contains 14 residues. CDR3 sequence: CASSPSQPRYGYTF. CDR3 nucleotides: TGCGCCAGCAGCCCATCTCAGCCACGGTATGGCTACACCTTC.

This clonotype was counted a few times. The chain uses TRBV7-8 and TRBJ2-1; TRBD2 matches at 7 bases. V shed 8 bases and J 2 bases; nucleotides not matched to a gene: 9. The CDR3 length is 15 residues. The germline V gene encodes CDR1 SGHVS and CDR2 FQNEAQ. CDR3 in DNA: TGTGCCAGCGGCGAATTGGGGGGGACCTACAATGAGCAGTTCTTC. It yields the protein CASGELGGTYNEQFF.